Listed below are T cell receptor beta chains from one sample, sequenced in a study of T cell changes during pregnancy in multiple sclerosis. Profiled with immunoSEQ multiplex PCR; TCRdb holds only in-frame clones, not every one. The sample consists of approximately 92,000 clones, around 94% of them appearing once. Here the sequenced sample was peripheral blood, taken in the first trimester of pregnancy. These receptors were collected from a female donor with multiple sclerosis, enrolled in a pregnancy study. Both conserved end residues are part of each CDR3. A D gene is named only where the DNA matches it firmly. Clone size, where shown, is once, few, many, or a class for clones that have expanded.

NA,TRBJ1-1,TRBD1,TRBV28,CASSRTGVNTEAFF,TGTGCCAGCAGTCGAACAGGGGTAAACACTGAAGCTTTCTTT
NA,TRBJ2-1,TRBD2,TRBV5-1,CASSLGLAGGFSYNEQFF,TGCGCCAGCAGCTTGGGGCTAGCGGGAGGTTTCTCCTACAATGAGCAGTTCTTC
NA,TRBJ2-7,TRBD1,TRBV29-1,CSVRGQGAYEQYF,TGCAGCGTCAGGGGACAGGGGGCTTACGAGCAGTACTTC
NA,TRBJ1-2,TRBD1,TRBV29-1,CSVEGQGAGGYTF,TGCAGCGTTGAAGGACAGGGGGCAGGTGGCTACACCTTC
NA,TRBJ2-7,TRBD1,TRBV7-8,CASSLEGTGSYEQYF,TGTGCCAGCAGCTTAGAAGGGACAGGTTCCTACGAGCAGTACTTC
NA,TRBJ2-1,TRBD1,TRBV27,CASSFHRDRVYEQFF,TGTGCCAGCAGTTTCCACCGGGACAGGGTTTATGAGCAGTTCTTC
NA,TRBJ1-5,TRBD1,TRBV18,CASSPTGVPNQPQHF,TGTGCCAGCTCGCCTACAGGGGTTCCGAATCAGCCCCAGCATTTT
NA,TRBJ2-5,TRBD2,TRBV7-9,CASSLTSGQETQYF,TGTGCCAGCAGCTTGACTAGCGGCCAAGAGACCCAGTACTTC
NA,TRBJ2-7,NA,TRBV19,CASSIAGTLRLYEQYF,TGTGCCAGTAGTATCGCCGGGACTCTACGCCTCTACGAGCAGTACTTC
NA,TRBJ2-1,TRBD2,TRBV6-5,CASTPGLARNEQFF,TGTGCCAGCACCCCGGGACTAGCGAGAAATGAGCAGTTCTTC
NA,TRBJ2-7,TRBD1,TRBV5-6,CASSLVNRGHEQYF,TGTGCCAGCAGCTTGGTAAACAGGGGTCACGAGCAGTACTTC
NA,TRBJ2-2,NA,TRBV7-6,CASSLEGASFPGELFF,TGTGCCAGCAGCTTAGAGGGAGCCTCATTCCCCGGGGAGCTGTTTTTT
NA,TRBJ2-5,TRBD1,TRBV5-4,CASSFRTGGQETQYF,TGTGCCAGCAGCTTTCGAACAGGGGGGCAAGAGACCCAGTACTTC
NA,TRBJ1-4,NA,TRBV7-9,CASSHALGGAREKLFF,TGTGCCAGCAGCCACGCCCTCGGGGGGGCTCGGGAAAAACTGTTTTTT
NA,TRBJ2-5,NA,TRBV18,CASSSTGDSETQYF,TGTGCCAGCTCATCGACAGGCGATTCGGAGACCCAGTACTTC
NA,TRBJ2-6,NA,TRBV9,CASSVVSSGANVLTF,TGTGCCAGCAGCGTAGTGAGCTCTGGGGCCAACGTCCTGACTTTC
NA,TRBJ2-5,TRBD2,TRBV9,CASSPGTSEIQETQYF,TGTGCCAGCAGCCCAGGGACTAGCGAGATACAAGAGACCCAGTACTTC
NA,TRBJ1-2,TRBD1,TRBV4-2,CASSQVDRVDYGYTF,TGTGCCAGCAGCCAAGTAGACAGGGTCGACTATGGCTACACCTTC
once,TRBJ2-1,NA,TRBV28,CASSLTGSSYNEQFF,TGTGCCAGCAGTTTAACAGGGAGCTCCTACAATGAGCAGTTCTTC
once,TRBJ2-3,NA,TRBV7-6,CASSSNTFAQYF,TGTGCCAGCAGCTCGAATACTTTTGCGCAGTATTTT
NA,TRBJ2-7,NA,TRBV25-1,CASSESHYEQYF,TGTGCCAGCAGTGAATCCCACTACGAGCAGTACTTC
NA,TRBJ2-7,TRBD2,TRBV6-5,CASKAGTSRGEQYF,TGTGCCAGCAAAGCCGGGACTAGCAGGGGGGAGCAGTACTTC
few,TRBJ2-7,NA,TRBV11-2,CASSLGTGGTYEQYF,TGTGCCAGCAGCTTAGGTACAGGTGGGACCTACGAGCAGTACTTC
NA,TRBJ2-1,TRBD1,TRBV6-4,CASSDSKGPRDRDNEQFF,TGTGCCAGCAGTGACTCGAAAGGACCCCGGGACAGAGACAATGAGCAGTTCTTC
NA,TRBJ1-4,TRBD1,TRBV7-8,CASSLVGGTGNEKLFF,TGTGCCAGCAGCTTAGTGGGCGGGACAGGGAATGAAAAACTGTTTTTT
NA,TRBJ2-7,NA,TRBV13,CASSLGRTEGGEQYF,TGTGCCAGCAGCTTAGGTAGGACAGAGGGGGGGGAGCAGTACTTC
NA,TRBJ2-7,NA,TRBV10-3,CAIRRAGQPYEQYF,TGTGCCATCAGGCGGGCGGGCCAGCCTTACGAGCAGTACTTC
NA,TRBJ2-5,TRBD1,TRBV29-1,CSVDPSTGRGETQYF,TGCAGCGTTGACCCCTCGACAGGGCGCGGAGAGACCCAGTACTTC
NA,TRBJ1-1,NA,TRBV18,CASSPLADFTEAFF,TGTGCCAGCTCACCGCTAGCTGACTTTACTGAAGCTTTCTTT
NA,TRBJ1-2,NA,TRBV5-6,CASSLVRGSQQGGGYTF,TGTGCCAGCAGCTTGGTAAGGGGGAGTCAACAGGGTGGAGGCTACACCTTC
NA,TRBJ1-1,NA,TRBV28,CASSLTGTRALGAFF,TGTGCCAGCAGCCTTACCGGGACAAGGGCCCTCGGAGCTTTCTTT
NA,TRBJ2-3,NA,TRBV29-1,CSVGEGSTDTQYF,TGCAGCGTTGGCGAGGGTAGCACAGATACGCAGTATTTT
NA,TRBJ2-7,NA,TRBV1,CTSSHQSSGPYEQYF,TGCACCAGCAGCCATCAGTCTAGCGGTCCCTACGAGCAGTACTTC
NA,TRBJ2-5,NA,TRBV5-6,CASSLYGTIETQYF,TGTGCCAGCAGCTTGTACGGGACAATAGAGACCCAGTACTTC
NA,TRBJ2-1,TRBD2,TRBV29-1,CSVEAGLAGGNEQFF,TGCAGCGTTGAAGCCGGACTAGCGGGAGGTAATGAGCAGTTCTTC
NA,TRBJ2-7,NA,TRBV28,CASRAGPMVREQYF,TGTGCCAGCAGGGCGGGACCGATGGTGAGGGAGCAGTACTTC
NA,TRBJ2-5,TRBD2,TRBV7-2,CASSSILPSGQETQYF,TGTGCCAGCAGCTCGATCCTACCTAGCGGGCAAGAGACCCAGTACTTC
NA,TRBJ2-5,NA,TRBV7-9,CASSLSSETQYF,TGTGCCAGCAGCTTATCGTCAGAGACCCAGTACTTC
NA,TRBJ2-5,TRBD2,TRBV13,CASSPRTSGRAMGETQYF,TGTGCCAGCAGCCCACGGACTAGCGGGAGGGCAATGGGGGAGACCCAGTACTTC
NA,TRBJ2-7,TRBD1,TRBV6-5,CASSYAEGTGIHEQYF,TGTGCCAGCAGTTATGCCGAGGGGACAGGGATCCACGAGCAGTACTTC
once,TRBJ2-3,TRBD1,TRBV7-9,CASSPPGQGPGTQYF,TGTGCCAGCAGCCCGCCGGGACAGGGGCCCGGTACGCAGTATTTT
NA,TRBJ2-5,NA,TRBV29-1,CSVLQGSCYF,TGCAGCGTGCTACAGGGTTCCTGTTACTTC
NA,TRBJ2-1,TRBD2,TRBV29-1,CSVDLRLAGVYNEQFF,TGCAGCGTTGATTTACGACTAGCGGGTGTCTACAATGAGCAGTTCTTC
NA,TRBJ2-3,TRBD1,TRBV5-1,CASSSRDRGSTDTQYF,TGCGCCAGCAGCTCCCGGGACAGGGGGAGCACAGATACGCAGTATTTT
once,TRBJ2-7,TRBD2,TRBV18,CASSSHWTSGSYEQYF,TGTGCCAGCTCATCTCATTGGACTAGCGGCTCCTACGAGCAGTACTTC
NA,TRBJ2-3,TRBD2,TRBV5-1,CASSWTGTSGRSTDTQYF,TGCGCCAGCAGCTGGACCGGGACTAGCGGGAGAAGCACAGATACGCAGTATTTT
NA,TRBJ1-1,NA,TRBV18,CASSPRVNTEAFF,TGTGCCAGCTCACCCAGGGTGAACACTGAAGCTTTCTTT
NA,TRBJ2-7,NA,TRBV6-5,CASRSSSYEQYF,TGTGCCAGCAGGTCTTCCTCCTACGAGCAGTACTTC
NA,TRBJ2-7,NA,TRBV6-6,CASCYGEAYEQYF,TGTGCCAGCTGCTATGGTGAGGCCTACGAGCAGTACTTC